These 19 T cell receptor beta chains share one sample of origin, sequenced in a study of OX40 agonist ivuxolimab in advanced cancers. Repertoires were generated with immunoSEQ multiplex PCR, while TCRdb's copy carries only in-frame clones and drops some. The sample lists roughly 75,000 clones, 87% seen once, with around 6.5% in the top ten. Source: CD4+ or CD8+ T cells sorted from blood, taken in a trial of the OX40 agonist ivuxolimab. These receptors originate from an adult with an advanced solid tumor such as melanoma, head and neck, liver or kidney cancer.

The chain joins TRBV7-9 to TRBJ2-5, with 12 bases that match TRBD1. Germline loops: CDR1 SEHNR, CDR2 FQNEAQ (reference sequence). J lost 4 bases, V lost 1 base, and 7 bases had no gene match. There are 17 residues in the CDR3. CDR3 sequence: CASSLVAGTGGAETQYF. CDR3 DNA: TGTGCCAGCAGCTTAGTGGCCGGGACAGGGGGCGCAGAGACCCAGTACTTC.

The chain recombines TRBV9 with TRBJ2-3; no clear D gene. V shed 0 bases and J shed 3 bases, with 8 bases lying between them. This CDR3 region has 14 residues. Germline CDR1 SGDLS, CDR2 YYNGEE. The CDR3 loop reads CASSVGMGTDTQYF. The CDR3 coding sequence is TGTGCCAGCAGCGTAGGAATGGGGACAGATACGCAGTATTTT.

The chain's CDR3 is CASSDGEGRLNTEAFF. The CDR3 nucleotides are TGTGCCAGCAGTGACGGAGAGGGCAGATTGAACACTGAAGCTTTCTTT. The V gene is TRBV6-4, the J gene TRBJ1-1; D ambiguous. V gave up 2 bases and J gave up 0 bases, with 13 bases separating them. The CDR3 has 16 amino acids. Germline CDR1 is MRHNA and CDR2 is SNTAGT.

The CDR3 spells CASSVAVREGTDTQYF. CDR3 bases: TGTGCCAGCAGCGTAGCTGTGAGGGAAGGCACAGATACGCAGTATTTT. The chain employs TRBV9 and TRBJ2-3; D is possibly TRBD2 (5 bases). Germline CDR1 SGDLS, CDR2 YYNGEE. Trimming removed 0 bases at V and 1 base at J, with 12 bases between. This CDR3 has 16 amino acids.

The rearrangement joins TRBV7-2 to TRBJ2-1; 12 nucleotides align to TRBD2. CDR3 length equals 15 residues. The V segment lost 4 bases and the J segment 7 bases; nucleotides outside the gene matches: 5. Germline CDR1 is SGHTA and CDR2 is FQGNSA. CDR3 protein: CASSWLAGGPNEQFF. The CDR3 nucleotides are TGTGCCAGCAGCTGGCTAGCGGGAGGGCCGAATGAGCAGTTCTTC.

Only a few counts were recorded for this clone. This chain connects TRBV27 to TRBJ1-5; D perhaps matches TRBD1 (6 bases). Germline loops: CDR1 MNHEY, CDR2 SMNVEV (reference sequence). This CDR3 spans 14 amino acids. V was pared by 6 bases and J by 6 bases, with 15 bases between. CDR3 bases: TGTGCCAGCAGGCCCCCAGGGGAGCGTCAGCCCCAGCATTTT. Protein: CASRPPGERQPQHF.

J is TRBJ2-3 and V is TRBV28; D not certain. Trimming left V 10 bases short and J 0 bases short, with 14 bases between. The CDR3 consists of 14 residues. CDR1 and CDR2 from the germline V gene are MDHEN and SYDVKM. CDR3 DNA sequence: TGTGCCACGGCTGGCGGTGCTAGCACAGATACGCAGTATTTT. This translates into CATAGGASTDTQYF.

This clone was detected only a few times. V and J are TRBV10-3 and TRBJ1-2; D remains unclear. CDR1 is ENHRY and CDR2 is SYGVKD in the germline V gene. The CDR3 sequence is 13 residues long. Trimming left V 3 bases short and J 0 bases short, with 5 bases between. CDR3 sequence reads: CAISDGTNYGYTF. For the CDR3, the DNA is TGTGCCATCAGTGACGGGACTAACTATGGCTACACCTTC.

V gene TRBV5-6 combines with J gene TRBJ2-7; TRBD2 agrees at 14 bases. Trimming at V came to 2 bases and at J to 3 bases, leaving 4 bases not matched to a gene. This CDR3 has 16 residues. The germline CDR1 and CDR2 sequences are SGHDT and YYEEEE. The CDR3 DNA is TGTGCCAGCAGCTTCCGGACTAGCGGGAGGAACTACGAGCAGTACTTC. This gives the protein CASSFRTSGRNYEQYF. The full variable domain, its missing parts supplied by reference TRBV5-6 and TRBJ2-7, is DAGVTQSPTHLIKTRGQQVTLRCSPKSGHDTVSWYQQALGQGPQFIFQYYEEEERQRGNFPDRFSGHQFPNYSSELNVNALLLGDSALYLCASSFRTSGRNYEQYFGPGTRLTVT.

The chain has TRBV18 and TRBJ2-7; no definite D call. The CDR3 has 12 amino acids. Trimming took 4 bases from V and 1 from J, leaving 5 bases between them. The germline V gene encodes CDR1 KGHSH and CDR2 LQKENI. The CDR3 reads CASSHFSYEQYF. CDR3 sequence (DNA): TGTGCCAGCTCACACTTTTCCTACGAGCAGTACTTC. Complete variable domain (other parts from reference TRBV18 and TRBJ2-7): NAGVMQNPRHLVRRRGQEARLRCSPMKGHSHVYWYRQLPEEGLKFMVYLQKENIIDESGMPKERFSAEFPKEGPSILRIQQVVRGDSAAYFCASSHFSYEQYFGPGTRLTVT.

In its sample, this clone was seen a few times. This chain's CDR3 is CASSLVGTGDYNSPLHF. The CDR3 DNA reads as TGTGCCAGCTCACTAGTCGGGACAGGGGATTATAATTCACCCCTCCACTTT. The chain couples TRBV18 to TRBJ1-6, with 10 bases lining up with TRBD1. Germline CDR1 is KGHSH and CDR2 is LQKENI. J lost 4 bases, V lost 4 bases, and 7 bases had no gene match. The CDR3 has 17 residues.

This chain uses TRBV5-5 with TRBJ1-5, with 7 bases fitting TRBD1. The V and J ends lost 1 base and 7 bases, in that order; junction bases with no gene match: 5. Germline lookup yields CDR1 SGHKS and CDR2 YYEKEE (reference sequence). The CDR3 is 14 residues long. The CDR3 bases are TGTGCCAGCAGCTTGTATCAGGGGGAACAGCCCCAGCATTTT. Amino acid sequence: CASSLYQGEQPQHF.

The rearrangement links TRBV5-1 to TRBJ1-1; D remains unclear. The CDR3 totals 16 residues. CDR1 is SGHRS, CDR2 YFSETQ, per germline. Trimming shortened V by 4 bases and J by 4 bases, and 20 bases separated the two germline ends. CDR3 sequence reads: CASSPIELRVGTEAFF. Here the CDR3 DNA reads TGCGCCAGCAGCCCAATAGAATTGAGGGTAGGCACTGAAGCTTTCTTT. Based on the CDR3 plus reference TRBV5-1 and TRBJ1-1, the full variable domain is KAGVTQTPRYLIKTRGQQVTLSCSPISGHRSVSWYQQTPGQGLQFLFEYFSETQRNKGNFPGRFSGRQFSNSRSEMNVSTLELGDSALYLCASSPIELRVGTEAFFGQGTRLTVV.

V is TRBV25-1 and J is TRBJ2-7; no definite D call. The ends were cut back, 7 bases at V and 3 bases at J, with 16 bases in the middle. The CDR3 runs 14 residues. The V gene's germline CDR1 is MGHDK and CDR2 SYGVNS. CDR3 DNA sequence: TGTGCCAGCAAGCCCCAACGCGTCGGCTACGAGCAGTACTTC. This translates into CASKPQRVGYEQYF.

V gene TRBV28 combines with J gene TRBJ1-6; 8 bases fit TRBD1. CDR1 MDHEN and CDR2 SYDVKM come from the germline V gene. V was pared by 5 bases and J by 1 base, with 16 bases of the junction left unmatched. The CDR3 has 20 amino acids. The CDR3: CASSHPGQGIPLSYNSPLHF. The CDR3 coding sequence is TGTGCCAGCAGTCACCCTGGACAGGGTATCCCCCTTTCCTATAATTCACCCCTCCACTTT. The full variable domain, with the rest looked up from reference TRBV28 and TRBJ1-6, is DVKVTQSSRYLVKRTGEKVFLECVQDMDHENMFWYRQDPGLGLRLIYFSYDVKMKEKGDIPEGYSVSREKKERFSLILESASTNQTSMYLCASSHPGQGIPLSYNSPLHFGNGTRLTVT.

The chain carries TRBV28 and TRBJ2-7; D unclear. Trimming left V 4 bases short and J 2 bases short, with 3 bases between. Germline V gene sequence: CDR1 MDHEN, CDR2 SYDVKM. The CDR3 is 11 amino acids. This CDR3 is CASSWAYEQYF. In DNA, the CDR3 is TGTGCCAGCAGTTGGGCCTACGAGCAGTACTTC. The entire variable domain, with the rest obtained from reference TRBV28 and TRBJ2-7, is as follows: DVKVTQSSRYLVKRTGEKVFLECVQDMDHENMFWYRQDPGLGLRLIYFSYDVKMKEKGDIPEGYSVSREKKERFSLILESASTNQTSMYLCASSWAYEQYFGPGTRLTVT.

V is TRBV5-1 and J is TRBJ1-2; weak D call: TRBD1 (6 bases). Germline lookup yields CDR1 SGHRS and CDR2 YFSETQ. With 1 base removed from V and 4 bases from J, the gap between germline ends came to 11 bases. CDR3 size: 14 residues. DNA for the CDR3: TGCGCCAGCAGCTTGCAGGGGCATGGCTATGGCTACACCTTC. Protein: CASSLQGHGYGYTF. Full variable domain (remainder filled in from reference TRBV5-1 and TRBJ1-2): KAGVTQTPRYLIKTRGQQVTLSCSPISGHRSVSWYQQTPGQGLQFLFEYFSETQRNKGNFPGRFSGRQFSNSRSEMNVSTLELGDSALYLCASSLQGHGYGYTFGSGTRLTVV.

The J gene is TRBJ1-4, the V gene TRBV7-9; 11 positions agree with TRBD1. The trim removed 5 bases at V and 6 bases at J, leaving 5 bases unmatched. Germline V gene lookup returns CDR1 SEHNR and CDR2 FQNEAQ (reference sequence). The CDR3 loop spans 15 amino acids. The CDR3 DNA follows: TGTGCCAGCAGCGCCCGGACAGGGGGCGATGAAAAACTGTTTTTT. Protein product: CASSARTGGDEKLFF.

The rearrangement joins TRBV5-6 to TRBJ2-1; D unclear. Germline-derived CDR1 and CDR2 are SGHDT and YYEEEE. The CDR3 has 12 residues. The V gene lost 5 bases and the J gene lost 7 bases, with 10 bases spanning the gap. CDR3 region: CASRGLVNEQFF. CDR3 DNA: TGTGCCAGCAGGGGTCTAGTTAATGAGCAGTTCTTC.